This passage covers 9 T cell receptor beta chains from one sample sequenced in a study of blood T cell repertoires in COVID-19. Sequenced by immunoSEQ multiplex PCR; TCRdb stores in-frame clones only, minus some. Of 89,000 or so clones detected, 75% to 90% appear once; the ten largest clones hold approximately 40%. Sequencing used peripheral blood. The receptors were sampled from an elderly man with acute or convalescent COVID-19.

CDR3 loop: CASSIGYEQYF. The CDR3 DNA sequence: TGTGCCAGCAGTATCGGCTACGAGCAGTACTTC. The chain has TRBV14 and TRBJ2-7; D call uncertain. The CDR3 runs to 11 residues. Germline values: CDR1 SGHDN, CDR2 FVKESK. Trimming pared 6 bases from V and 3 bases from J, leaving 6 bases between.

This sequence joins TRBV6-2 or TRBV6-3 and TRBJ1-5; D perhaps matches TRBD1 (6 bases). Germline assignment: CDR1 MNHEY and CDR2 SVGEGT. The CDR3 consists of 17 residues. Trimming took 5 bases from V and 3 from J, leaving 20 bases between them. CDR3 amino acids: CASSPPLTGAHNQPQHF. As DNA, the CDR3 is TGTGCCAGCAGTCCCCCCTTGACAGGAGCCCACAATCAGCCCCAGCATTTT.

This rearrangement joins TRBV2 to TRBJ2-1, with 12 nucleotides matching TRBD2. This CDR3 contains 16 residues. CDR1 and CDR2 from the germline V gene are SNHLY and FYNNEI. With 5 bases clipped from V and 3 bases from J, the junction kept 5 bases outside the gene matches. CDR3 in DNA: TGTGCCAGCAGTCCCGGACTAGCGGGATTCTACAATGAGCAGTTCTTC. Protein: CASSPGLAGFYNEQFF.

The genes are TRBV19 and TRBJ1-1; D is ambiguous. CDR3 size: 16 residues. The V gene lost 5 bases and the J gene lost 1 base, with 17 bases spanning the gap. The germline V gene encodes CDR1 LNHDA and CDR2 SQIVND (reference sequence). CDR3 residues: CASSYSSGLRNTEAFF. The CDR3 nucleotides are TGTGCCAGTAGTTATTCTAGCGGGTTAAGGAACACTGAAGCTTTCTTT.

V usage is TRBV19 and J usage is TRBJ2-1; TRBD2 agrees at 7 bases. The CDR3 is 14 amino acids. V lost 6 bases to trimming and J lost 6 bases; unmatched junction nucleotides: 8. CDR1 is LNHDA, CDR2 SQIVND, per germline (reference sequence). The CDR3 loop is CASRVAGSLNEQFF. The CDR3 bases are TGTGCCAGTAGGGTAGCGGGCTCCCTCAATGAGCAGTTCTTC.

The chain combines TRBV3-1 (or the pseudogene TRBV3-2) with TRBJ2-3; 7 bases match TRBD1. This CDR3 has 15 residues. Germline V gene data show CDR1 as LGHDT and CDR2 as YNNKEL (reference sequence). V lost 4 bases, J lost 2 bases, and 6 bases stayed unmatched. The CDR3 sequence: CASSPGQRITDTQYF. In DNA form, the CDR3 reads TGTGCCAGCAGCCCGGGACAGCGAATCACAGATACGCAGTATTTT.

As concerns this clone: One end of the junction does not line up with germline, which may come from a read error. The chain links TRBV7-2 to TRBJ1-1, with D tentatively TRBD1 (5 bases). The CDR3 has 16 residues. Germline-derived CDR1 and CDR2 are SGHTA and FQGNSA. Here the CDR3 DNA reads TGTGCCAGCAGCTTAGCCGGGGGTTTCGTGAACACTGAGGCTTTCTTT. As protein: CASSLAGGFVNTEAFF.

V and J are TRBV20-1 and TRBJ2-1; D call uncertain. This CDR3 is built from 11 residues. V lost 4 bases, J lost 7 bases, and 8 bases lay in between. CDR1 is DFQATT and CDR2 is SNEGSKA in the germline V gene (reference sequence). In nucleotides, the CDR3 is TGCAGTGCTATGAGGTTGAATGAGCAGTTCTTC. This codes for CSAMRLNEQFF.

The chain couples TRBV19 to TRBJ1-5; a weak D match, TRBD1 (6 bases). In germline, CDR1 is LNHDA, CDR2 SQIVND (reference sequence). CDR3 length equals 16 residues. V dropped 4 bases and J dropped 7 bases, with 20 bases sitting between them. The CDR3 sequence: CASSTRPPGEGQPQHF. The CDR3 DNA reads as TGTGCCAGTAGTACCCGCCCCCCAGGGGAGGGCCAGCCCCAGCATTTT.